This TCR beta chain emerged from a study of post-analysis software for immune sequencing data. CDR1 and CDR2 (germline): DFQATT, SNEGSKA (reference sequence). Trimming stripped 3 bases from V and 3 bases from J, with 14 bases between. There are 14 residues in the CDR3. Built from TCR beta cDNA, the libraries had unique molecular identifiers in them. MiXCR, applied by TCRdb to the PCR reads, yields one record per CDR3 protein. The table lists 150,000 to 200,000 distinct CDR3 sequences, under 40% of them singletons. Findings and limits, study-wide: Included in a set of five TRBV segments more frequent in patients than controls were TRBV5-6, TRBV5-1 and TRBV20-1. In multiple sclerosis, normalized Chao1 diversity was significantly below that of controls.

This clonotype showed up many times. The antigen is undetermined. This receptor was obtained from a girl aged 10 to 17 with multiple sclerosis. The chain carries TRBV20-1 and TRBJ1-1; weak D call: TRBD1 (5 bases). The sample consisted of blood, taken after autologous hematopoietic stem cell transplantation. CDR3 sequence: CSASIQGLDTEAFF. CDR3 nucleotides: TGCAGTGCTAGCATCCAGGGCTTGGACACTGAAGCTTTCTTT.